This TCR beta chain was sequenced in a study of T cells in Graves' hyperthyroidism and ophthalmopathy. Overall study results and limits: The model identified upcoming ophthalmopathy a median about 7.1 months ahead of onset.

This clonotype was seen repeatedly, ten times or more. What it binds is unknown. TCR beta CDR3 sequences were amplified from RNA transcripts. TCR CDR3 regions were first amplified by RT-PCR with HTBI primers. TCRdb analysed the multiplex PCR reads with MiXCR anew, one entry per CDR3 protein. This sample has 200,000 to 300,000 distinct CDR3 sequences, with about a sixth found just once. The germline V gene has CDR1 MDHEN and CDR2 SYDVKM. The V gene end was trimmed by 7 bases and the J gene end by 2 bases; junction bases not matched to a gene: 5. The CDR3 covers 14 residues. This clonotype was obtained from a woman between 18 and 29 years old with Graves' ophthalmopathy. The sample was blood. J is TRBJ2-5 and V is TRBV28; TRBD1 aligns across 9 bases. The CDR3 loop is CASKGQGRQETQYF. The CDR3 region has the DNA TGTGCCAGCAAGGGACAGGGCCGTCAAGAGACCCAGTACTTC.